The T cell receptor beta chain described here comes from a study of T cell responses to AZD1222 COVID-19 vaccine. Across the whole study: Second-dose groups at about 4 or about 12 weeks were pooled.

Study conclusions and caveats: Possibly, clonal diversity was underestimated; donors were largely white British and included more females. Of spike-specific TCRs, nearly half reportedly target regions left unmutated in variants.

Produced via immunoSEQ multiplex PCR; TCRdb's table is partial and in-frame only. The sample has around 70,000 clones; over 60% are singletons. A remark on this clone: Its antigen is unknown.

The specimen comprised peripheral blood, sampled on day 0 of AZD1222 vaccination. This sequence originates from an adult in good health.

The CDR3 loop reads CASSKGQTYEQYF. The CDR3 region has the DNA TGTGCCAGCAGCAAGGGCCAAACCTACGAGCAGTACTTC. The chain joins TRBV21-1 to TRBJ2-7; the table calls TRBD1, which could not be checked here. TRBV21-1 is noted as a pseudogene. The CDR3 has 13 amino acids.